This T cell receptor beta chain is from a study of metastatic and nonmetastatic thyroid tumors. TCRdb recomputed clones from the PCR reads via MiXCR. The sample lists under 30,000 clones; around a sixth were seen once. Trimming removed 4 bases at V and 2 bases at J, with 21 bases between. Germline V lookup: CDR1 MNHEY, CDR2 SVGEGT. The CDR3 spans 18 residues. This clone came up a few times. Thyroid surgery had not been preceded by any treatment in any patient. The gene calls are TRBV6-2 or TRBV6-3 and TRBJ1-5, with D possibly matching TRBD1 (5 bases). Source material: blood. This receptor was taken from a male donor with papillary thyroid cancer or a benign thyroid nodule (not recorded which). Some clones in this sample may be carry-over from other donors' samples. The CDR3 spells CASSSTLPGRPGNQPQHF. The CDR3 region has the DNA TGTGCCAGCAGTTCAACCTTACCGGGGCGACCGGGCAATCAGCCCCAGCATTTT.